This T cell receptor (beta chain) comes out of a study of control samples from healthy donors and cancer patients. Data came from immunoSEQ multiplex PCR; TCRdb stores just in-frame clones and leaves some out. The sample carries tens of thousands of clones, roughly 85% recorded once. This clone was picked up a small number of times. The CDR3 is 14 amino acids. With 0 bases removed from V and 3 bases from J, the gap between germline ends came to 7 bases. Germline values: CDR1 SGHDT, CDR2 YYEEEE. Sequencing was performed on PBMCs. The V and J genes are TRBV5-6 and TRBJ1-3; no clear D gene. The clonotype was recovered from a man aged 60 to 75 with head and neck cancer. CDR3 in DNA: TGTGCCAGCAGCTTGGTGGGTGGTGGAAACACCATATATTTT. It codes for CASSLVGGGNTIYF.